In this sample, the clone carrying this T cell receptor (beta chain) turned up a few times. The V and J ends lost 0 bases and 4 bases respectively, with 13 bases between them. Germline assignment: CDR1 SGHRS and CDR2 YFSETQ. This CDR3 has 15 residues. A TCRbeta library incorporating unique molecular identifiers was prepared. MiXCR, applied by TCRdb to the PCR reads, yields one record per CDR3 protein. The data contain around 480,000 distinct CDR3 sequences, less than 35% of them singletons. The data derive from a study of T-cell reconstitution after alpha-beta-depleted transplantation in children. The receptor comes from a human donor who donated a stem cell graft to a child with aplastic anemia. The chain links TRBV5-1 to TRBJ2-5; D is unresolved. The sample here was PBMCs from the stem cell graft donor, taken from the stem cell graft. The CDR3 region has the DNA TGCGCCAGCAGCTTGGGGGTTGTTGGTAGAGAGACCCAGTACTTC. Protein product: CASSLGVVGRETQYF.